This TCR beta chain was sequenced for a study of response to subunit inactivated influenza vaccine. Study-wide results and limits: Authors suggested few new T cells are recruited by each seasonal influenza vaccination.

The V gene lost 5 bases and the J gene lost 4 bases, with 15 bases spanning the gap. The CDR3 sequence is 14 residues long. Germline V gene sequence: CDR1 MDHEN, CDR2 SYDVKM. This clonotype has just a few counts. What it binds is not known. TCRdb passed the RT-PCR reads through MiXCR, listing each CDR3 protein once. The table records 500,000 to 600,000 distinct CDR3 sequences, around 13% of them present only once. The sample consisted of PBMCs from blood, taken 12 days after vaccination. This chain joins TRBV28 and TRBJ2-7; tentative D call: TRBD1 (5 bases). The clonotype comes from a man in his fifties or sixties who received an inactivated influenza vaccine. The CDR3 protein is CASSAPDTQYEQYF. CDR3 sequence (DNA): TGTGCCAGCAGTGCCCCGGACACCCAATACGAGCAGTACTTC.